A single sample is the source of the 19 T cell receptor beta chains below, sequenced in a study of T cell responses to AZD1222 COVID-19 vaccine. The repertoire was sequenced with immunoSEQ multiplex PCR; TCRdb's copy has only in-frame clones and lacks some. This sample has roughly 160,000 clones, with about 90% found just once. Sequenced here: peripheral blood, sampled on day 0 of AZD1222 vaccination. The receptors were gathered from an adult in good health.

The chain uses TRBV4-3 and TRBJ2-1, with unresolved D. Germline V gene sequence: CDR1 LGHNA, CDR2 YSLEER. The CDR3 contains 16 residues. V lost 0 bases to trimming and J lost 2 bases, with 11 bases between them. Written as DNA, the CDR3 is TGCGCCAGCAGCCAAGAGTGGGCAACACCCTACAATGAGCAGTTCTTC. Protein product: CASSQEWATPYNEQFF.

The chain uses TRBV9 and TRBJ2-7; D unclear. Germline assignment: CDR1 SGDLS and CDR2 YYNGEE. The CDR3 extends over 15 amino acids. V was shortened by 0 bases and J by 0 bases, with 10 bases between the two germline ends. The CDR3 loop is CASSVGPANSYEQYF. Written as DNA, the CDR3 is TGTGCCAGCAGCGTAGGTCCAGCAAACTCCTACGAGCAGTACTTC.

The chain joins TRBV7-9 to TRBJ1-1; D uncertain. V was trimmed by 4 bases and J by 0 bases, leaving 9 bases between them. The CDR3 consists of 14 residues. Germline CDR1 SEHNR, CDR2 FQNEAQ (reference sequence). The CDR3 sequence is CASSSGDLNTEAFF. The CDR3 coding sequence is TGTGCCAGCAGCTCGGGCGACCTGAACACTGAAGCTTTCTTT.

The CDR3 region is CASSFRQGRFVRNQPQHF. The CDR3 DNA is TGTGCCAGCAGCTTCCGACAGGGTCGCTTCGTTCGCAATCAGCCCCAGCATTTT. This sequence joins TRBV5-8 and TRBJ1-5; 7 positions match TRBD1. Germline V gives CDR1 SGHTS, CDR2 YDEGEE. V gave up 2 bases and J gave up 2 bases; unmatched junction bases: 13. This CDR3 comprises 18 residues.

The chain combines TRBV5-4 with TRBJ1-1; no firm D call. This CDR3 spans 13 amino acids. The germline CDR1 and CDR2 sequences are SGHNT and YYREEE (reference sequence). V lost 3 bases and J 3 bases, leaving 9 bases between the germline ends. The CDR3 region has the DNA TGTGCCAGCAGCTACCAGCAGGACACTGAAGCTTTCTTT. Its protein is CASSYQQDTEAFF.

This sequence joins TRBV28 and TRBJ2-7; no reliable D call. The V gene's germline CDR1 is MDHEN and CDR2 SYDVKM. Trimming left V 3 bases short and J 6 bases short, with 12 bases between. There are 13 residues in the CDR3. The CDR3 nucleotides are TGTGCCAGCAGTTTGCTCCCTTTAGCCGAGCAGTACTTC. Protein product: CASSLLPLAEQYF.

Only one count was recorded for this clone. V gene TRBV5-1 combines with J gene TRBJ2-1; TRBD2 agrees at 8 bases. Trimming took 7 bases from V and 5 from J; bases not matched to a gene: 8. Germline assignment: CDR1 SGHRS and CDR2 YFSETQ. The CDR3 sequence is 14 residues long. CDR3 in DNA: TGCGCCAGCGGTTTTAGCGGGACCAACAATGAGCAGTTCTTC. Residues: CASGFSGTNNEQFF.

The chain couples TRBV27 to TRBJ2-7; 9 nucleotides agree with TRBD2. The CDR3 totals 15 residues. The germline V gene encodes CDR1 MNHEY and CDR2 SMNVEV (reference sequence). Germline trimming cut 5 bases from V and 4 bases from J; bases unmatched to any gene: 9. This CDR3 reads CASSPTSGGGYEQYF. CDR3 sequence (DNA): TGTGCCAGCAGTCCGACTAGCGGAGGGGGGTACGAGCAGTACTTC.

The chain recombines TRBV7-6 with TRBJ1-4; D remains unclear. Germline CDR1 reads SGHVS; CDR2 reads FNYEAQ. Trimming shortened V by 5 bases and J by 9 bases, and 16 bases separated the two germline ends. This CDR3 has 14 residues. This chain's CDR3 is CASSRTDTSKKLFF. The DNA of the CDR3 is TGTGCCAGCAGCCGGACGGATACCTCTAAAAAACTGTTTTTT.

The chain joins TRBV7-4 to TRBJ1-4; a possible D gene is TRBD1 (5 bases). The CDR3 has 17 residues. V was shortened by 0 bases and J by 7 bases, with 18 bases between the two germline ends. Germline loops: CDR1 SGHVT, CDR2 SQSDAQ. CDR3 DNA: TGTGCCAGCAGCTTAGCGCTAAGGACAAAGCAGGGTGAAAAACTGTTTTTT. Translation: CASSLALRTKQGEKLFF. Drawing the rest from reference TRBV7-4 and TRBJ1-4, the complete variable domain is GAGVSQSPRYKVAKRGRDVALRCDSISGHVTLYWYRQTLGQGSEVLTYSQSDAQRDKSGRPSGRFSAERPERSVSTLKIQRTEQGDSAVYLCASSLALRTKQGEKLFFGSGTQLSVL.

This chain joins TRBV9 and TRBJ1-6, with a possible D match to TRBD1 (6 bases). The V gene's germline CDR1 is SGDLS and CDR2 YYNGEE. This CDR3 spans 15 amino acids. V lost 0 bases, J lost 8 bases, and 12 bases lay in between. The CDR3 protein is CASSVAQGMDSPLHF. CDR3 coding DNA: TGTGCCAGCAGCGTAGCTCAGGGGATGGATTCACCCCTCCACTTT.

This clone turned up a few times. This sequence joins TRBV29-1 and TRBJ1-1; D is ambiguous. CDR1 and CDR2 from the germline V gene are SQVTM and ANQGSEA. The CDR3 totals 10 residues. Trimming removed 6 bases at V and 5 bases at J, with 7 bases between. The CDR3 reads CSVRETEAFF. DNA of the CDR3: TGCAGCGTGCGGGAGACTGAAGCTTTCTTT.

The chain recombines TRBV28 with TRBJ1-2, with TRBD1 identical over 8 bases. With V trimmed by 4 bases and J by 6 bases, 10 bases remained unmatched. There are 15 residues in the CDR3. Germline V gene lookup returns CDR1 MDHEN and CDR2 SYDVKM. CDR3 region: CASSSPPGQGNGYTF. The CDR3 nucleotides read TGTGCCAGCAGTTCCCCCCCAGGACAGGGTAATGGCTACACCTTC.

Regarding this clone: The sample holds other DNA sequences that translate to the same CDR3. For the CDR3, the DNA is TGCGCCAGCAGCTTGGCCGGGACTAGCGCCTCCTACGAGCAGTACTTC. It translates to CASSLAGTSASYEQYF. The chain recombines TRBV5-1 with TRBJ2-7; TRBD2 aligns across 10 bases. The V segment lost 0 bases and the J segment 0 bases; nucleotides outside the gene matches: 3. The CDR3 consists of 16 residues. Per the germline V gene, CDR1 is SGHRS and CDR2 is YFSETQ.

The V call is TRBV28, the J call TRBJ1-4; 7 bases fit TRBD1. Germline loops: CDR1 MDHEN, CDR2 SYDVKM. This CDR3 is built from 14 residues. V gave up 5 bases and J gave up 7 bases; unmatched junction bases: 7. The CDR3 is CASSKTGPGEKLFF. As DNA, the CDR3 is TGTGCCAGCAGTAAGACAGGGCCCGGTGAAAAACTGTTTTTT.

The rearrangement joins TRBV6-5 to TRBJ1-3, with 9 bases lining up with TRBD1. The germline CDR1 and CDR2 sequences are MNHEY and SVGAGI. The ends lost 3 bases at V and 3 bases at J; junction bases unmatched: 6. The CDR3 has 16 residues. DNA of the CDR3: TGTGCCAGCAGTTATAGGGACAGGGCGTATGGAAACACCATATATTTT. It codes for CASSYRDRAYGNTIYF.

V is TRBV5-6 and J is TRBJ1-5; D ambiguous. Looked up from germline, CDR1 is SGHDT and CDR2 is YYEEEE. The CDR3 length is 15 residues. Trimming cost V 0 bases and J 3 bases, with 10 bases left between them. The CDR3 here is CASSLAGVPNQPQHF. The CDR3 DNA is TGTGCCAGCAGCTTGGCTGGGGTCCCCAATCAGCCCCAGCATTTT.

The chain has TRBV19 and TRBJ1-1; D unresolved. The CDR3 consists of 16 residues. V lost 8 bases and J 0 bases, leaving 19 bases between the germline ends. The germline V gene encodes CDR1 LNHDA and CDR2 SQIVND (reference sequence). The DNA of the CDR3 is TGTGCCAGTGGGAGGTCCGCCACGAATATGAACACTGAAGCTTTCTTT. Translating gives CASGRSATNMNTEAFF.

V usage is TRBV12-3 or TRBV12-4 and J usage is TRBJ1-5; D not certain. V was shortened by 5 bases and J by 6 bases, with 8 bases between the two germline ends. CDR3 length: 12 residues. This CDR3 reads CASSLRPQPQHF. CDR3 coding DNA: TGTGCCAGCAGTCTCAGGCCTCAGCCCCAGCATTTT.